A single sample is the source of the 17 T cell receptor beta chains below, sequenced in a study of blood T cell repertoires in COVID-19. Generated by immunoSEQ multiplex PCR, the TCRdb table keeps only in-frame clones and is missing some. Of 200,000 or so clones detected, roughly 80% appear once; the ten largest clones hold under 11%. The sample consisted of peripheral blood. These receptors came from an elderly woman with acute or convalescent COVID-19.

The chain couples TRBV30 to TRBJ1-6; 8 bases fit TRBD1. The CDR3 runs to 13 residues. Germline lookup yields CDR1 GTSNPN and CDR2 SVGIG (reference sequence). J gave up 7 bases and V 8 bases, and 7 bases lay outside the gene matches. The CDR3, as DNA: TGTGCCCCAGGGGGCCGACGAAATTCACCCCTCCACTTT. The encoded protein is CAPGGRRNSPLHF.

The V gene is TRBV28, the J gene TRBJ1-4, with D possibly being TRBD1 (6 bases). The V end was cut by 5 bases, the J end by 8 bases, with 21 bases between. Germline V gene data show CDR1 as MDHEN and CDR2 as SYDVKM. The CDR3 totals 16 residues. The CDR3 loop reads CASSGSGQTTLEKLFF. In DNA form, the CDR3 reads TGTGCCAGCAGTGGCTCCGGACAGACGACCTTAGAAAAACTGTTTTTT.

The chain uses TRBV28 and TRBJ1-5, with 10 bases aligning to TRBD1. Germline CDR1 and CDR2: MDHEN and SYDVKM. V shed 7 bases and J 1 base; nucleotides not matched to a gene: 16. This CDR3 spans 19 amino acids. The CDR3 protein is CASTPRWGQGIGSNQPQHF. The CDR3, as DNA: TGTGCCAGCACTCCCCGGTGGGGACAGGGGATAGGGAGCAATCAGCCCCAGCATTTT.

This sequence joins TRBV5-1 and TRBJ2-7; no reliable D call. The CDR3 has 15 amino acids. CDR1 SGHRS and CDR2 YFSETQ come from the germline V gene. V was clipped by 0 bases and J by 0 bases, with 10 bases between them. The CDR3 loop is CASSLGRASSYEQYF. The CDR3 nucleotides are TGCGCCAGCAGCTTGGGTAGAGCGTCCTCCTACGAGCAGTACTTC.

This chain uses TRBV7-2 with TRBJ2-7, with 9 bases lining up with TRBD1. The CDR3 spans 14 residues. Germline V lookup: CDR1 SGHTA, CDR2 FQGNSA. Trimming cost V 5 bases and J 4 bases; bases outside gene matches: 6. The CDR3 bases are TGTGCCAGCAGCCCGGGGACAGGGAATTACGAGCAGTACTTC. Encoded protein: CASSPGTGNYEQYF. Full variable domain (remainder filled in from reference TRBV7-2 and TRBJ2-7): GAGVSQSPSNKVTEKGKDVELRCDPISGHTALYWYRQSLGQGLEFLIYFQGNSAPDKSGLPSDRFSAERTGGSVSTLTIQRTQQEDSAVYLCASSPGTGNYEQYFGPGTRLTVT.

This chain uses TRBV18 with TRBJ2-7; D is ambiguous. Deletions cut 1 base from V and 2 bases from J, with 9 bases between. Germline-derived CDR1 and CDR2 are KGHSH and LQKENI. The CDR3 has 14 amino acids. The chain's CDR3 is CASSPLRQPYEQYF. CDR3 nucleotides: TGTGCCAGCTCACCACTCAGGCAGCCCTACGAGCAGTACTTC. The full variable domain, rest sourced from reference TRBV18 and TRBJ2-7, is NAGVMQNPRHLVRRRGQEARLRCSPMKGHSHVYWYRQLPEEGLKFMVYLQKENIIDESGMPKERFSAEFPKEGPSILRIQQVVRGDSAAYFCASSPLRQPYEQYFGPGTRLTVT.

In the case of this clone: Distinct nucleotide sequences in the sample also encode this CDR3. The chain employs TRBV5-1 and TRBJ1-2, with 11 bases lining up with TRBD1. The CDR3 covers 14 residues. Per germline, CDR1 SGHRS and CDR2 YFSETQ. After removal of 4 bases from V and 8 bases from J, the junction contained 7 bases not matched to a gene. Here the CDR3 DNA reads TGCGCCAGCAGCCTTCCGGGACAGGGGGAAGGCTACACCTTC. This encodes CASSLPGQGEGYTF.

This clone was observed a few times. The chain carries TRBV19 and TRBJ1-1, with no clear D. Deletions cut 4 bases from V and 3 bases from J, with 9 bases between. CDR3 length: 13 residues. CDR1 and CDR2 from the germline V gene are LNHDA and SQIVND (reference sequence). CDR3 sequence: CASSNTRDTEAFF. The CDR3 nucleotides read TGTGCCAGTAGTAATACGAGGGACACTGAAGCTTTCTTT.

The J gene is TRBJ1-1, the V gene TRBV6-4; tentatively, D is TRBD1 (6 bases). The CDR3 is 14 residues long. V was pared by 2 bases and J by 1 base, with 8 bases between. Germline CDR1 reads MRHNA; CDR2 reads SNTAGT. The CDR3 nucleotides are TGTGCCAGCAGTGACCAGGGGTCGAACACTGAAGCTTTCTTT. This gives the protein CASSDQGSNTEAFF.

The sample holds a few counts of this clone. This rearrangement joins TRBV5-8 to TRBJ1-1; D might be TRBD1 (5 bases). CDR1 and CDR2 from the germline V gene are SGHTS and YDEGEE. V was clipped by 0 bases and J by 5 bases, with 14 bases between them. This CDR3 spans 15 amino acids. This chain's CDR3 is CASSLAGGLGTEAFF. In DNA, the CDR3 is TGTGCCAGCAGCTTGGCCGGGGGTCTCGGAACTGAAGCTTTCTTT.

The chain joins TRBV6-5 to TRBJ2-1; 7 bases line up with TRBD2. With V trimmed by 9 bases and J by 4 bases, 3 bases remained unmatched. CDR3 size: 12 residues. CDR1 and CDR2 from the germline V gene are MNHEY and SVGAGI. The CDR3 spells CARGEGYNEQFF. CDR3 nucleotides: TGTGCCAGAGGGGAGGGGTACAATGAGCAGTTCTTC.

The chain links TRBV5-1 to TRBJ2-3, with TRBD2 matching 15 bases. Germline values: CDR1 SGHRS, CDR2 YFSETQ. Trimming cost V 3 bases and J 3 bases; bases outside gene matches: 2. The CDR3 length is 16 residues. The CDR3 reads CASSWGTSGGTDTQYF. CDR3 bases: TGCGCCAGCAGCTGGGGGACTAGCGGGGGGACAGATACGCAGTATTTT.

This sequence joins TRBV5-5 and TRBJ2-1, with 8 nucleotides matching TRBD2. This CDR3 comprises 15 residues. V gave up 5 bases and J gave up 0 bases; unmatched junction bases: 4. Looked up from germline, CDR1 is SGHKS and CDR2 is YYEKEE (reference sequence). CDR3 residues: CASSPGGSSYNEQFF. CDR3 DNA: TGTGCCAGCAGTCCGGGAGGGAGCTCCTACAATGAGCAGTTCTTC.

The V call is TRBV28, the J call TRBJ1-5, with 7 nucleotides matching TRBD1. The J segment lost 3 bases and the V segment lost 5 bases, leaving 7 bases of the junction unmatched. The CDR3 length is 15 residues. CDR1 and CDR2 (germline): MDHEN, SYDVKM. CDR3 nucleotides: TGTGCCAGCAGTCCGCGACAGGGCTTCAATCAGCCCCAGCATTTT. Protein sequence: CASSPRQGFNQPQHF.

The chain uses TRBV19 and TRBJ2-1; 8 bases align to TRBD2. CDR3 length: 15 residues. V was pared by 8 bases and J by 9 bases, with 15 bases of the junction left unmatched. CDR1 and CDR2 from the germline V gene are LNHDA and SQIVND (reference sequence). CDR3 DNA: TGTGCCAGTCGCTGGAGTAGCGGGGCGGGTGGTGAGCAGTTCTTC. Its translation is CASRWSSGAGGEQFF.

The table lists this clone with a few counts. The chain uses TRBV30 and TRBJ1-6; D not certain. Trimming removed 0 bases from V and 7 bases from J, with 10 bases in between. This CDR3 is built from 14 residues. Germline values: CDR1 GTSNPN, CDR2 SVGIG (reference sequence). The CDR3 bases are TGTGCCTGGAGTGTAGTACGCGGGAATTCACCCCTCCACTTT. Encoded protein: CAWSVVRGNSPLHF. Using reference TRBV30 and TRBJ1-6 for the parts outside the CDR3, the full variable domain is SQTIHQWPATLVQPVGSPLSLECTVEGTSNPNLYWYRQAAGRGLQLLFYSVGIGQISSEVPQNLSASRPQDRQFILSSKKLLLSDSGFYLCAWSVVRGNSPLHFGNGTRLTVT.

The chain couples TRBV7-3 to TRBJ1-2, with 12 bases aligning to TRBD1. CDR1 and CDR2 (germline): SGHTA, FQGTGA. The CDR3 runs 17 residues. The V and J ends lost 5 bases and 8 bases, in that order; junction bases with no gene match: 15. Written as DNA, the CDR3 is TGTGCCAGCAGCGCAAGCCTTGGGACAGGGGGCCATTTCGGCTACACCTTC. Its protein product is CASSASLGTGGHFGYTF.